These T cell receptor beta chains were read from a single sample in a study of response to subunit inactivated influenza vaccine. One entry per CDR3 protein, called by TCRdb with MiXCR from the RT-PCR reads. Found here are roughly 290,000 distinct CDR3 sequences, 21% of them singletons; the top ten hold 9.5% to 13%. This specimen consisted of PBMCs from blood, obtained 21 months after vaccination. Receptor source: a man aged 50-75 years who received an inactivated influenza vaccine. CDR3s include the opening cysteine and the closing phenylalanine or tryptophan. The D gene is left open where the match is weak. Clone size is given for some rows only: seen once, a few or many times, or a class if the clone is expanded.

v_gene	d_gene	j_gene	abundance	CDR3nt	CDR3aa
TRBV5-1	-	TRBJ2-1	-	TGCGCCAGCAGCCCCCGGGACCAGTACAATGAGCAGTTCTTC	CASSPRDQYNEQFF
TRBV4-3	-	TRBJ1-3	few	TGCGCCAGCAGCCAAGATATCAGGGTCCCTGGAAACACCATATATTTT	CASSQDIRVPGNTIYF
TRBV4-3	TRBD1	TRBJ2-1	few	TGCGCCAGCAGCCAACCGCGGACAGGTCTCTACAATGAGCAGTTCTTC	CASSQPRTGLYNEQFF
TRBV10-3	-	TRBJ1-3	many	TGTGCCATCAGTATCGCCGGGACTCCCGGTATGGGAAACACCATATATTTT	CAISIAGTPGMGNTIYF
TRBV29-1	-	TRBJ1-1	many	TGCAGCGTTGAAGGAGTGAACACTGAAGCTTTCTTT	CSVEGVNTEAFF
TRBV11-2	-	TRBJ1-5	few	TGTGCCAGCAGCTTAAACGGGGGTAGGGTCTATAGCAATCAGCCCCAGCATTTT	CASSLNGGRVYSNQPQHF
TRBV7-9	-	TRBJ1-2	-	TGTGCCAGCAGCGCCTGGGTTGGGGGTTTCTATGGCTACACCTTC	CASSAWVGGFYGYTF
TRBV2	TRBD1	TRBJ1-5	few	TGTGCCAGCAGTGGGACAGGGGGGGATCAGCCCCAGCATTTT	CASSGTGGDQPQHF
TRBV5-1	-	TRBJ2-5	-	TGCGCCAGCAGCTTAATTGTACAGGAAGAGACCCAGTACTTC	CASSLIVQEETQYF
TRBV6-1	-	TRBJ1-2	many	TGTGCCAGCACCGAAACAGCTCGTTATGGCTACACCTTC	CASTETARYGYTF
TRBV11-2	TRBD2	TRBJ2-5	-	TGTGCCAGCAGCCCGACTAGCGGGTGGGGCCGATTCCAAGAGACCCAGTACTTC	CASSPTSGWGRFQETQYF
TRBV28	-	TRBJ1-5	few	TGTGCCAGCAGTTTCGAAGGGCACCGGGGGGCTAGCAATCAGCCCCAGCATTTT	CASSFEGHRGASNQPQHF
TRBV6-2/TRBV6-3	-	TRBJ2-7	-	TGTGCCAGCAGTTACGTGGATCTACCAGGAGCCCACGAGCAGTACTTC	CASSYVDLPGAHEQYF
TRBV9	-	TRBJ1-1	-	TGTGCCAGCAGCGTAGAAGGGTACTTACAGGGTATGAACACTGAAGCTTTCTTT	CASSVEGYLQGMNTEAFF
TRBV20-1	-	TRBJ2-3	-	TGCAGTGCTAGAGATTCGGTAGCAGAAAACACAGATACGCAGTATTTT	CSARDSVAENTDTQYF
TRBV12-3/TRBV12-4	TRBD2	TRBJ2-2	once	TGTGCCAGCAGTCCCCCGGCAGCGGGGGGGGCCACCGGGGAGCTGTTTTTT	CASSPPAAGGATGELFF
TRBV6-2/TRBV6-3	-	TRBJ1-1	few	TGTGCCAGCAGTTACTCCTTTACCTCTGGCAGGGTCAACACTGAAGCTTTCTTT	CASSYSFTSGRVNTEAFF
TRBV19	TRBD1	TRBJ1-6	few	TGTGCCAGTAGTACCGGACAGGGGGCTTATAATTCACCCCTCCACTTT	CASSTGQGAYNSPLHF
TRBV29-1	-	TRBJ2-1	many	TGCAGCGCTGGACCAGGGGGGGGTGAGCAGTTCTTC	CSAGPGGGEQFF
TRBV7-9	-	TRBJ1-1	-	TGTGCCAGCAGCTTAGATCGGGCCCCAGGGACTGAAGCTTTCTTT	CASSLDRAPGTEAFF
TRBV4-2	-	TRBJ2-5	-	TGTGCCAGCAGCCAAGATGGTTGGGAGACCCAGTACTTC	CASSQDGWETQYF
TRBV30	-	TRBJ2-7	few	TGTGCCTGGGGACAGAGCTACGAGCAGTACTTC	CAWGQSYEQYF
TRBV6-2/TRBV6-3	-	TRBJ2-2	few	TGTGCCAGCAGTTACCCCGGAGACGGGGAGCTGTTTTTT	CASSYPGDGELFF